The 25 T cell receptor beta chains given below trace back to one sample, sequenced in a study of OX40 agonist ivuxolimab in advanced cancers. Profiling relied on immunoSEQ multiplex PCR, and the TCRdb table lists in-frame clones only, not all of them. The sample carries tens of thousands of clones, more than 75% recorded once. The starting material was CD4+ or CD8+ T cells sorted from blood, obtained in a trial of the OX40 agonist ivuxolimab. The receptors were sampled from an adult with an advanced solid tumor such as melanoma, head and neck, liver or kidney cancer.

The chain joins TRBV7-9 to TRBJ2-7, with unresolved D. Germline-derived CDR1 and CDR2 are SEHNR and FQNEAQ (reference sequence). This CDR3 has 13 residues. Deletions cut 3 bases from V and 6 bases from J, with 12 bases between. As DNA, the CDR3 is TGTGCCAGCAGCTTGCAGGCCGGAACCGAGCAGTACTTC. It yields the protein CASSLQAGTEQYF.

Here the CDR3 DNA reads TGTGCCAGCGGAGGGTGGGCTAGCGGTAATGAGCAGTTCTTC. It specifies CASGGWASGNEQFF. This sequence joins TRBV6-5 and TRBJ2-1; 7 nucleotides agree with TRBD2. The ends lost 8 bases at V and 7 bases at J; junction bases unmatched: 11. This CDR3 has 14 amino acids. Germline values: CDR1 MNHEY, CDR2 SVGAGI.

This rearrangement joins TRBV7-3 to TRBJ2-1; TRBD1 aligns across 9 bases. Germline CDR1 and CDR2: SGHTA and FQGTGA. With 4 bases clipped from V and 8 bases from J, the junction kept 3 bases outside the gene matches. The CDR3 runs 13 residues. CDR3 bases: TGTGCCAGCAGCTCCCGGACAGGGGATGAGCAGTTCTTC. As protein: CASSSRTGDEQFF.

The chain recombines TRBV5-1 with TRBJ1-1; 7 bases fit TRBD1. This CDR3 has 14 amino acids. Germline V gene data show CDR1 as SGHRS and CDR2 as YFSETQ. Trimming took 3 bases from V and 0 from J; bases not matched to a gene: 2. This chain's CDR3 is CASSSGQVNTEAFF. The CDR3 nucleotides read TGCGCCAGCAGCTCTGGACAGGTGAACACTGAAGCTTTCTTT. Complete variable domain (other parts from reference TRBV5-1 and TRBJ1-1): KAGVTQTPRYLIKTRGQQVTLSCSPISGHRSVSWYQQTPGQGLQFLFEYFSETQRNKGNFPGRFSGRQFSNSRSEMNVSTLELGDSALYLCASSSGQVNTEAFFGQGTRLTVV.

CDR3 residues: CASSLRPPQGSLSYNEQFF. The CDR3 bases are TGTGCCAGCAGCTTACGCCCCCCCCAGGGGTCCCTTTCCTACAATGAGCAGTTCTTC. The genes are TRBV7-8 and TRBJ2-1, with D tentatively TRBD1 (6 bases). Trimming stripped 2 bases from V and 1 base from J, with 21 bases between. The CDR3 extends over 19 amino acids. CDR1 is SGHVS and CDR2 is FQNEAQ in the germline V gene.

V gene TRBV11-2 combines with J gene TRBJ2-3; 12 bases line up with TRBD1. Unmatched junction bases numbered 11, after V lost 4 bases and J lost 6 bases. The CDR3 runs 17 residues. The germline V gene encodes CDR1 SGHAT and CDR2 FQNNGV. CDR3 coding DNA: TGTGCCAGCAGCTCAGGCGGGACAGGGGGCAGGTATGATACGCAGTATTTT. The encoded protein is CASSSGGTGGRYDTQYF. The whole variable domain, remainder taken from reference TRBV11-2 and TRBJ2-3, is EAGVAQSPRYKIIEKRQSVAFWCNPISGHATLYWYQQILGQGPKLLIQFQNNGVVDDSQLPKDRFSAERLKGVDSTLKIQPAKLEDSAVYLCASSSGGTGGRYDTQYFGPGTRLTVL.

This chain links TRBV28 with TRBJ1-4; D may be TRBD1 (5 bases). Germline values: CDR1 MDHEN, CDR2 SYDVKM. V shed 7 bases and J shed 7 bases, with 16 bases lying between them. The CDR3 contains 14 residues. The CDR3 DNA reads TGTGCCAGCACCTTAGACGCGAGGGGTGAAAAACTGTTTTTT. It translates to CASTLDARGEKLFF.

CDR3 residues: CASSPKGALSYEQYF. The CDR3 coding sequence is TGTGCCAGCAGCCCGAAGGGAGCGTTGTCCTACGAGCAGTACTTC. The chain recombines TRBV13 with TRBJ2-7; D possibly corresponds to TRBD2 (5 bases). This CDR3 comprises 15 residues. Germline CDR1 and CDR2: PRHDT and FYEKMQ (reference sequence). The V gene lost 5 bases and the J gene lost 1 base, with 15 bases spanning the gap.

This clone is a singleton in its sample. The genes are TRBV11-2 and TRBJ2-5; D is unresolved. Germline V gene lookup returns CDR1 SGHAT and CDR2 FQNNGV. The V gene lost 8 bases and the J gene lost 2 bases, with 9 bases spanning the gap. This CDR3 is built from 12 residues. The chain's CDR3 is CASGLAQETQYF. CDR3 DNA sequence: TGTGCCAGCGGCCTCGCTCAAGAGACCCAGTACTTC.

CDR3 sequence reads: CATSRAYRGQQFF. CDR3 nucleotide sequence: TGTGCCACCAGCAGGGCTTACAGGGGCCAGCAGTTCTTC. The chain uses TRBV15 and TRBJ2-1; 7 nucleotides line up with TRBD1. CDR1 is LNHNV, CDR2 YYDKDF, per germline (reference sequence). The junction had 7 bases not matched to a gene; V was cut back by 3 bases and J by 11 bases. CDR3 size: 13 residues.

The CDR3 DNA reads TGTGCCAGCAGCCCGTCGGGGTCGCGCACTGAAGCTTTCTTT. Translation gives CASSPSGSRTEAFF. The chain is built from TRBV7-3 and TRBJ1-1; D gene unclear. The CDR3 extends over 14 amino acids. Deletions cut 5 bases from V and 4 bases from J, with 14 bases between. CDR1 is SGHTA, CDR2 FQGTGA, per germline. The whole variable domain, remainder taken from reference TRBV7-3 and TRBJ1-1, is GAGVSQTPSNKVTEKGKYVELRCDPISGHTALYWYRQSLGQGPEFLIYFQGTGAADDSGLPNDRFFAVRPEGSVSTLKIQRTERGDSAVYLCASSPSGSRTEAFFGQGTRLTVV.

This rearrangement joins TRBV27 to TRBJ2-5; unclear D gene. The CDR3 is made up of 11 amino acids. Trimming stripped 4 bases from V and 5 bases from J, with 5 bases between. Germline V gene lookup returns CDR1 MNHEY and CDR2 SMNVEV (reference sequence). The CDR3 DNA reads TGTGCCAGCAGTTCCCGGGAGACCCAGTACTTC. Encoded protein: CASSSRETQYF.

This chain links TRBV21-1 with TRBJ2-5; the DNA was not used to check the table's D call, TRBD1. TRBV21-1 is shown as a pseudogene. There are 19 residues in the CDR3. The CDR3 sequence is CASSEKGAGGIAGLGTQYF. For the CDR3, the DNA is TGTGCCAGCAGTGAAAAGGGCGCAGGGGGGATTGCGGGCTTAGGGACCCAGTACTTC.

The chain joins TRBV11-2 to TRBJ2-4; D gene unclear. The V end was cut by 0 bases, the J end by 0 bases, with 9 bases between. The CDR3 runs 16 residues. Germline CDR1 reads SGHAT; CDR2 reads FQNNGV. Written as DNA, the CDR3 is TGTGCCAGCAGCTTAGAGGCAGCCCTAGCCAAAAACATTCAGTACTTC. Translated: CASSLEAALAKNIQYF.

The CDR3 reads CASSQIFGPYEQYF. CDR3 nucleotide sequence: TGCGCCAGCAGCCAAATTTTCGGACCCTACGAGCAGTACTTC. The J gene is TRBJ2-7, the V gene TRBV4-1; D remains ambiguous. CDR3 length: 14 amino acids. CDR1 is MGHRA, CDR2 YSYEKL, per germline. The V end was cut by 2 bases, the J end by 2 bases, with 10 bases between.

This clone has just a few counts. V is TRBV7-2 and J is TRBJ2-7; 7 bases line up with TRBD2. After removal of 1 base from V and 3 bases from J, the junction contained 12 bases not matched to a gene. The CDR3 is 17 amino acids. Germline-derived CDR1 and CDR2 are SGHTA and FQGNSA. In DNA, the CDR3 is TGTGCCAGCAGCTTAGTCGCGGGGGACTTTCCCGGCTACGAGCAGTACTTC. Its translation: CASSLVAGDFPGYEQYF. The whole variable domain, remainder taken from reference TRBV7-2 and TRBJ2-7, is GAGVSQSPSNKVTEKGKDVELRCDPISGHTALYWYRQSLGQGLEFLIYFQGNSAPDKSGLPSDRFSAERTGGSVSTLTIQRTQQEDSAVYLCASSLVAGDFPGYEQYFGPGTRLTVT.

This chain uses TRBV5-3 with TRBJ2-1; 9 nucleotides line up with TRBD1. TRBV5-3 is known as an ORF, though its function is uncertain. CDR3 length: 15 amino acids. The ends lost 3 bases at V and 9 bases at J; junction bases unmatched: 10. The CDR3 loop is CARSYLQGAIIEQFF. CDR3 bases: TGTGCCAGAAGCTATCTACAGGGGGCTATCATTGAGCAGTTCTTC.

The rearrangement links TRBV6-1 to TRBJ1-3; D is possibly TRBD1 (6 bases). Germline V gene sequence: CDR1 MNHNS, CDR2 SASEGT. The CDR3 runs 15 residues. The V end was cut by 3 bases, the J end by 2 bases, with 11 bases between. The CDR3 DNA follows: TGTGCCAGCAGTGATCCGGGGACACCTGGAAACACCATATATTTT. The encoded protein is CASSDPGTPGNTIYF.

This chain connects TRBV29-1 to TRBJ2-3; 9 bases agree with TRBD2. The CDR3 contains 12 residues. Germline V gene lookup returns CDR1 SQVTM and CDR2 ANQGSEA. CDR3 loop: CSCAGGTDTQYF. The CDR3 DNA reads TGCAGTTGTGCGGGGGGGACAGATACGCAGTATTTT.

The chain carries TRBV9 and TRBJ2-4; TRBD2 is a possible D gene (6 bases). The germline gives CDR1 SGDLS, CDR2 YYNGEE. This CDR3 is built from 14 residues. V lost 3 bases and J lost 8, with 15 bases in between. CDR3 loop: CASSAGTPNHIQYF. The CDR3 DNA is TGTGCCAGCAGCGCCGGGACTCCCAACCACATTCAGTACTTC.

CDR3 nucleotide sequence: TGTGCCAGCAGCTGGGGTAGGCTGGAGACCCAGTACTTC. This encodes CASSWGRLETQYF. The chain is built from TRBV5-5 and TRBJ2-5; D ambiguous. Germline loops: CDR1 SGHKS, CDR2 YYEKEE (reference sequence). The CDR3 is 13 amino acids. V was trimmed by 3 bases and J by 5 bases, leaving 11 bases between them.

This clone was recorded a few times. This chain joins TRBV7-8 and TRBJ2-7; 13 bases agree with TRBD2. Losses at the gene ends were 1 base for V and 0 bases for J; bases not matched to a gene: 3. Germline CDR1 and CDR2: SGHVS and FQNEAQ. The CDR3 consists of 17 residues. The CDR3 region is CASSLGWTSGSSYEQYF. The CDR3 coding sequence is TGTGCCAGCAGCTTAGGGTGGACTAGCGGGAGCTCCTACGAGCAGTACTTC.

The chain combines TRBV7-2 with TRBJ1-4; possibly TRBD1 for D (6 bases). This CDR3 contains 14 residues. V was trimmed by 7 bases and J by 4 bases, leaving 13 bases between them. Germline CDR1 reads SGHTA; CDR2 reads FQGNSA. This chain's CDR3 is CASTQGQNNEKLFF. The CDR3 DNA reads TGTGCCAGCACCCAAGGACAGAATAATGAAAAACTGTTTTTT.

The chain combines TRBV5-1 with TRBJ1-1; D uncertain. Trimming removed 4 bases from V and 1 base from J, with 8 bases in between. The V gene's germline CDR1 is SGHRS and CDR2 YFSETQ. CDR3 length equals 13 residues. This chain's CDR3 is CASSLPTNTEAFF. The DNA for the CDR3 is TGCGCCAGCAGCCTCCCCACGAACACTGAAGCTTTCTTT.

The chain employs TRBV29-1 and TRBJ1-1, with D tentatively TRBD1 (5 bases). The CDR3 is 13 amino acids. Trimming removed 6 bases at V and 0 bases at J, with 11 bases between. From germline, CDR1 is SQVTM and CDR2 ANQGSEA. DNA of the CDR3: TGCAGCGTGGCGGGACGGATGAACACTGAAGCTTTCTTT. Amino acid sequence: CSVAGRMNTEAFF.